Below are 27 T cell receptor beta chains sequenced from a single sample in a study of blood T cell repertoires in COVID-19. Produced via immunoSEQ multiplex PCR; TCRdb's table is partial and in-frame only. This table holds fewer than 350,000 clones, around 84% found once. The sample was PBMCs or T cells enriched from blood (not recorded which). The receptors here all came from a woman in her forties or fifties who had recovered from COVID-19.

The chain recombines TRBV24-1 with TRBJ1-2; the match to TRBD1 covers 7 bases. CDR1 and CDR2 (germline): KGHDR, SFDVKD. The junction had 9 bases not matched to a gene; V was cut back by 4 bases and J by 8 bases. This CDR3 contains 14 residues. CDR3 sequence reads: CATSDGGQVRGYTF. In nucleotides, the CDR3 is TGTGCCACCAGTGACGGCGGACAGGTGAGGGGCTACACCTTC.

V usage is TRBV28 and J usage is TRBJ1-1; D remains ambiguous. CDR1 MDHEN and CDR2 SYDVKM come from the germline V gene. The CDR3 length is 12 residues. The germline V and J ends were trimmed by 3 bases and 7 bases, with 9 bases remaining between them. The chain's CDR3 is CASSLAVDEAFF. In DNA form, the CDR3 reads TGTGCCAGCAGTTTGGCCGTTGATGAAGCTTTCTTT.

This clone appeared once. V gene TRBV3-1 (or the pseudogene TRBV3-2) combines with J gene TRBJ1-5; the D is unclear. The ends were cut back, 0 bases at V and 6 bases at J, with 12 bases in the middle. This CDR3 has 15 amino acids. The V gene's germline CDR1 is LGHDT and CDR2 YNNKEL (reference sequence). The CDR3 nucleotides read TGTGCCAGCAGCCAAGATCGTACAGCAGGTCAGCCCCAGCATTTT. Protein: CASSQDRTAGQPQHF.

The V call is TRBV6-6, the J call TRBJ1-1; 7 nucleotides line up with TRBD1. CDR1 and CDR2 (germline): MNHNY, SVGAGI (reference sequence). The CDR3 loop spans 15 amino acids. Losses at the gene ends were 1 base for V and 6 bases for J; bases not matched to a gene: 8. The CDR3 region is CASSYLQGIAAEAFF. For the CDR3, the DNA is TGTGCCAGCAGTTACTTACAGGGGATAGCTGCTGAAGCTTTCTTT.

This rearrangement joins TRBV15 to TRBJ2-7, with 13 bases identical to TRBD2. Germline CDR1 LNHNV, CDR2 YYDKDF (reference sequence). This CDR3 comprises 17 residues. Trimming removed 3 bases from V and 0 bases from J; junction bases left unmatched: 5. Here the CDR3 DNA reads TGTGCCACCAGCAGGCGGGGACTAGCGGGAATCTCCTACGAGCAGTACTTC. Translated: CATSRRGLAGISYEQYF.

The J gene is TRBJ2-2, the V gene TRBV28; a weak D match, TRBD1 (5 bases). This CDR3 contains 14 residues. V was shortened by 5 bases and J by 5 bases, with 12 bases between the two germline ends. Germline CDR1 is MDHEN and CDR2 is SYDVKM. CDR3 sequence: CASSGPKGTGELFF. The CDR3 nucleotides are TGTGCCAGCAGTGGGCCGAAGGGGACCGGGGAGCTGTTTTTT. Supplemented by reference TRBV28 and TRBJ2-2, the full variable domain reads DVKVTQSSRYLVKRTGEKVFLECVQDMDHENMFWYRQDPGLGLRLIYFSYDVKMKEKGDIPEGYSVSREKKERFSLILESASTNQTSMYLCASSGPKGTGELFFGEGSRLTVL.

CDR3 sequence: CASSLTRRDTEAFF. The DNA for the CDR3 is TGTGCCAGCAGTTTAACCCGGAGAGATACTGAAGCTTTCTTT. The V and J genes are TRBV6-2 or TRBV6-3 and TRBJ1-1, with D unresolved. The CDR3 extends over 14 amino acids. Looked up from germline, CDR1 is MNHEY and CDR2 is SVGEGT. Trimming removed 4 bases at V and 5 bases at J, with 14 bases between.

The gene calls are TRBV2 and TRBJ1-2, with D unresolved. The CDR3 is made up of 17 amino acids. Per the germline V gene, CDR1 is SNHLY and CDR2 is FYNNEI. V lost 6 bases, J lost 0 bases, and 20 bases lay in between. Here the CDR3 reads CASSYLPLGSSNYGYTF. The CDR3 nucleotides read TGTGCCAGCAGCTACCTGCCCTTGGGCAGCTCTAACTATGGCTACACCTTC.

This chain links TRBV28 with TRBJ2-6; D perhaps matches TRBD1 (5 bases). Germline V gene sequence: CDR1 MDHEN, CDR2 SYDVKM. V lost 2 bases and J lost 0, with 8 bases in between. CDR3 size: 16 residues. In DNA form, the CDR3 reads TGTGCCAGCAGTTTAACAGGTCCCTCTGGGGCCAACGTCCTGACTTTC. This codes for CASSLTGPSGANVLTF.

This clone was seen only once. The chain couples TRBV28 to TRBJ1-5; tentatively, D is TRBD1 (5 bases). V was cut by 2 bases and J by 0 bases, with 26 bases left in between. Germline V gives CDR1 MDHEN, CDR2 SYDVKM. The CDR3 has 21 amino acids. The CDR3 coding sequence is TGTGCCAGCAGTTTAGTGCGGTTCACAGGTGGTAAAGTGGATAGCAATCAGCCCCAGCATTTT. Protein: CASSLVRFTGGKVDSNQPQHF.

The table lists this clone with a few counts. This chain's CDR3 is CASTSSQNSPLHF. Written as DNA, the CDR3 is TGTGCCAGCACCTCATCCCAGAATTCACCCCTCCACTTT. The rearrangement uses TRBV14 and TRBJ1-6, with no clear D. Per the germline V gene, CDR1 is SGHDN and CDR2 is FVKESK. CDR3 length: 13 amino acids. The V gene lost 7 bases and the J gene lost 7 bases, with 11 bases spanning the gap.

This CDR3 reads CASSPRSDNEQFF. The CDR3 DNA sequence: TGTGCCAGCAGCCCCCGGAGCGACAATGAGCAGTTCTTC. The chain recombines TRBV9 with TRBJ2-1; no firm D call. Per germline, CDR1 SGDLS and CDR2 YYNGEE. V was cut by 4 bases and J by 5 bases, with 10 bases left in between. This CDR3 is 13 amino acids long.

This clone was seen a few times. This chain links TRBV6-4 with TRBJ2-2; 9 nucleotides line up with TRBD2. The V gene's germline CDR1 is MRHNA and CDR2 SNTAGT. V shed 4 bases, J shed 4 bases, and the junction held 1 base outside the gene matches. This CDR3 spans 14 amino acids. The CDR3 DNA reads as TGTGCCAGCAGTGGTAGCGGGGGCACCGGGGAGCTGTTTTTT. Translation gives CASSGSGGTGELFF.

The CDR3 is CASSWTSGTTYEQYF. CDR3 bases: TGTGCCAGCAGCTGGACTAGCGGGACAACCTACGAGCAGTACTTC. The chain combines TRBV7-9 with TRBJ2-7, with 12 bases identical to TRBD2. The CDR3 sequence is 15 residues long. Germline V gives CDR1 SEHNR, CDR2 FQNEAQ (reference sequence). V lost 4 bases, J lost 2 bases, and 3 bases stayed unmatched.

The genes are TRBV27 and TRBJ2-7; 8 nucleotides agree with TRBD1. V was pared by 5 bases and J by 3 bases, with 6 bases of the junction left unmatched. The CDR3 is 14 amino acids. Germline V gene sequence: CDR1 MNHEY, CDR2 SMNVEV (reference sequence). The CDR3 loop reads CASSPPGTGYEQYF. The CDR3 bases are TGTGCCAGCAGTCCCCCCGGGACAGGCTACGAGCAGTACTTC.

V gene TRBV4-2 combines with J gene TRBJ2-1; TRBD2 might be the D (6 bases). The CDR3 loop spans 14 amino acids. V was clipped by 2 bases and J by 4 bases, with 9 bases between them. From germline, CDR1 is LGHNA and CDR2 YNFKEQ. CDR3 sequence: CASSQLGSYNEQFF. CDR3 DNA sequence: TGTGCCAGCAGCCAACTCGGGAGTTACAATGAGCAGTTCTTC.

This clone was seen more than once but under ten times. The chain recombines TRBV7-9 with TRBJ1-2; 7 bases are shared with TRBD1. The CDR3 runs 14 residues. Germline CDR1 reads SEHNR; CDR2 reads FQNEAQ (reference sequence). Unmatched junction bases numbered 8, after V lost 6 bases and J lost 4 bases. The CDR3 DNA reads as TGTGCCAGCAGTACTTGGACAGGTCCCTATGGCTACACCTTC. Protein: CASSTWTGPYGYTF.

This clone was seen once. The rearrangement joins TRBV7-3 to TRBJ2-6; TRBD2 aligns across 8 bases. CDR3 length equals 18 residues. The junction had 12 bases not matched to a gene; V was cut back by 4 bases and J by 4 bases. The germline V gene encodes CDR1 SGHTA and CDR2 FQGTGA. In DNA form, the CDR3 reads TGTGCCAGCAGCTCCCCGGGGGGGTTAATGTCCGGGGCCAACGTCCTGACTTTC. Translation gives CASSSPGGLMSGANVLTF. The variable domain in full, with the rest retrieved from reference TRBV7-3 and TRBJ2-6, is GAGVSQTPSNKVTEKGKYVELRCDPISGHTALYWYRQSLGQGPEFLIYFQGTGAADDSGLPNDRFFAVRPEGSVSTLKIQRTERGDSAVYLCASSSPGGLMSGANVLTFGAGSRLTVL.

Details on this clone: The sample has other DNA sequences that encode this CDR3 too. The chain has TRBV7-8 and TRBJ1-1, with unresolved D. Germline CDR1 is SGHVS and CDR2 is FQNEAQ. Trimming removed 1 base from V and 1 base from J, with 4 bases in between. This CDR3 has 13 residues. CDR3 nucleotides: TGTGCCAGCAGCTTAGGGCAGAACACTGAAGCTTTCTTT. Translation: CASSLGQNTEAFF.

As DNA, the CDR3 is TGTGCCAGCAGCACCAACCCTGGACAGGGGAACACTGAAGCTTTCTTT. Amino acid sequence: CASSTNPGQGNTEAFF. The chain links TRBV7-2 to TRBJ1-1; 8 positions match TRBD1. Germline loops: CDR1 SGHTA, CDR2 FQGNSA. V was pared by 5 bases and J by 1 base, with 9 bases of the junction left unmatched. This CDR3 contains 16 residues.

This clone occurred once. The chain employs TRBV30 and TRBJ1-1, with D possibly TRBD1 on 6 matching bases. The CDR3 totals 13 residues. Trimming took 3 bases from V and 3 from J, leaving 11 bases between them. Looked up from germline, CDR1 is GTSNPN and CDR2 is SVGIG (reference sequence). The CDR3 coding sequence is TGTGCCTGGAGGGAATACAGGGACACTGAAGCTTTCTTT. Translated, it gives CAWREYRDTEAFF.

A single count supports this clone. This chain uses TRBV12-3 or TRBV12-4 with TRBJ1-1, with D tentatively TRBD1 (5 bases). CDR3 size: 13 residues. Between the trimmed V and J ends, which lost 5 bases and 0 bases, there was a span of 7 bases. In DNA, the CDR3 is TGTGCCAGCAGTAGACAGCTGAACACTGAAGCTTTCTTT. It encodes CASSRQLNTEAFF.

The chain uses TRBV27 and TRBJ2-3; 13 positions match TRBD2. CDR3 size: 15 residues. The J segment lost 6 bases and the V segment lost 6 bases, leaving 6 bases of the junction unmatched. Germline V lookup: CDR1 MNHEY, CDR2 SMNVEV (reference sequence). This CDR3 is CASSGTSGKWDTQYF. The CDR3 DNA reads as TGTGCCAGCAGCGGGACTAGCGGGAAGTGGGATACGCAGTATTTT.

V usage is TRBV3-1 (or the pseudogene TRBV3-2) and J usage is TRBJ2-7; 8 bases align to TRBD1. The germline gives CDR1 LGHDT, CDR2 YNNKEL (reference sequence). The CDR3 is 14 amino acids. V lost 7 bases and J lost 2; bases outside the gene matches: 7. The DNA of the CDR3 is TGTGCCAGCATGACAGGGGAGGTCGCCTACGAGCAGTACTTC. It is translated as CASMTGEVAYEQYF.

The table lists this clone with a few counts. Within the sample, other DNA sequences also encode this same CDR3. Written as DNA, the CDR3 is TGTGCCAGCAGCTTATATTCAGATACGCAGTATTTT. This codes for CASSLYSDTQYF. The chain carries TRBV7-2 and TRBJ2-3; D ambiguous. CDR1 and CDR2 from the germline V gene are SGHTA and FQGNSA. This CDR3 region has 12 residues. V lost 2 bases to trimming and J lost 4 bases, with 4 bases between them.

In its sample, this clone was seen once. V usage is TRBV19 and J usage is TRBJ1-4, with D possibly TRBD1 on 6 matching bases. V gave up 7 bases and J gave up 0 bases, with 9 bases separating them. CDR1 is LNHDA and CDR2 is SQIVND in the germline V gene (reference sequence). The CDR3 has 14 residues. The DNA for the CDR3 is TGTGCCAGTAAGGGGGATCCAACTAATGAAAAACTGTTTTTT. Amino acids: CASKGDPTNEKLFF. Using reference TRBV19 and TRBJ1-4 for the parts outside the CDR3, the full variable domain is DGGITQSPKYLFRKEGQNVTLSCEQNLNHDAMYWYRQDPGQGLRLIYYSQIVNDFQKGDIAEGYSVSREKKESFPLTVTSAQKNPTAFYLCASKGDPTNEKLFFGSGTQLSVL.

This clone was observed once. The CDR3 DNA sequence: TGTGCCAGCAGCCTTCGGGGACAGGGCACTGAAGCTTTCTTT. Amino acid sequence: CASSLRGQGTEAFF. This chain joins TRBV9 and TRBJ1-1, with 9 bases fitting TRBD1. V lost 4 bases to trimming and J lost 4 bases; unmatched junction nucleotides: 5. The CDR3 runs to 14 residues. The V gene's germline CDR1 is SGDLS and CDR2 YYNGEE.